This T cell receptor (beta chain) stems from a study of control samples from healthy donors and cancer patients. Method: immunoSEQ multiplex PCR; TCRdb's copy keeps in-frame clones and lacks some. The sample holds about 110,000 clones, roughly 79% seen once. CDR3 length equals 13 residues. Deletions cut 4 bases from V and 0 bases from J, with 6 bases between. The germline V gene encodes CDR1 SGHAT and CDR2 FQDESV (reference sequence). The sample was blood. The gene calls are TRBV11-1 and TRBJ1-1; D gene uncertain. The TCR comes from a man younger than 30 in good health. The CDR3 nucleotides are TGTGCCAGCAGCTCGACGGTGAACACTGAAGCTTTCTTT. It yields the protein CASSSTVNTEAFF.